The sequence of this T cell receptor (beta chain) was determined in a study of cytomegalovirus exposure and HLA in healthy donors. Whole-study results and caveats: Likely technical artifact: a cluster of highly shared sequence variants.

In the case of this clone: Its antigen remains unidentified.

The PCR employed 60 Vbeta primers together with 13 Jbeta primers. Produced via immunoSEQ multiplex PCR; TCRdb's table is partial and in-frame only. The sample includes about 160,000 clones, around 69% of them seen just once. The CDR3 length is 17 residues. CDR1 MDHEN and CDR2 SYDVKM come from the germline V gene. After removal of 6 bases from V and 0 bases from J, the junction contained 13 bases not matched to a gene. The origin of this receptor is a woman in her thirties in good health and CMV-seronegative. V is TRBV28 and J is TRBJ2-7, with TRBD2 matching over 8 bases. Material: PBMCs. The CDR3 sequence is CASRGRRPSGSSYEQYF. CDR3 coding DNA: TGTGCCAGCAGGGGACGGAGACCAAGCGGGAGCTCCTACGAGCAGTACTTC. The full variable domain, with the rest looked up from reference TRBV28 and TRBJ2-7, is DVKVTQSSRYLVKRTGEKVFLECVQDMDHENMFWYRQDPGLGLRLIYFSYDVKMKEKGDIPEGYSVSREKKERFSLILESASTNQTSMYLCASRGRRPSGSSYEQYFGPGTRLTVT.